This passage covers 32 T cell receptor beta chains from one sample sequenced in a study of OX40 agonist ivuxolimab in advanced cancers. The method was immunoSEQ multiplex PCR; TCRdb's version includes in-frame clones alone and lacks a portion of them. This sample has approximately 67,000 clones; roughly four fifths occur once, and the top ten carry 2% to 2.5%. The sample in question was CD4+ or CD8+ T cells sorted from blood, obtained in a trial of the OX40 agonist ivuxolimab. These TCRs come from an adult with an advanced solid tumor such as melanoma, head and neck, liver or kidney cancer.

The chain recombines TRBV5-5 with TRBJ2-3; TRBD1 agrees at 7 bases. The germline V gene has CDR1 SGHKS and CDR2 YYEKEE (reference sequence). The CDR3 totals 18 residues. V lost 4 bases to trimming and J lost 4 bases; unmatched junction nucleotides: 18. The CDR3 DNA reads as TGTGCCAGCAGCAAAATCTACCGAGACAGGGTTGTCGCAGATACGCAGTATTTT. It translates to CASSKIYRDRVVADTQYF. Filled out from reference TRBV5-5 and TRBJ2-3, the complete variable domain reads DAGVTQSPTHLIKTRGQQVTLRCSPISGHKSVSWYQQVLGQGPQFIFQYYEKEERGRGNFPDRFSARQFPNYSSELNVNALLLGDSALYLCASSKIYRDRVVADTQYFGPGTRLTVL.

This chain uses TRBV27 with TRBJ2-2, with 9 bases fitting TRBD1. The germline gives CDR1 MNHEY, CDR2 SMNVEV (reference sequence). This CDR3 has 16 residues. V shed 1 base, J shed 3 bases, and the junction held 3 bases outside the gene matches. The DNA for the CDR3 is TGTGCCAGCAGTTTATGGGGACAGGGCTACACCGGGGAGCTGTTTTTT. Its translation is CASSLWGQGYTGELFF.

This clone was found once. The chain recombines TRBV7-6 with TRBJ2-5; D unclear. This CDR3 has 14 residues. Germline V gene data show CDR1 as SGHVS and CDR2 as FNYEAQ. The ends were cut back, 5 bases at V and 5 bases at J, with 15 bases in the middle. For the CDR3, the DNA is TGTGCCAGCAGCCCCCCTCCGGGTAGGGAGACCCAGTACTTC. As protein: CASSPPPGRETQYF. Full variable domain (missing parts from reference TRBV7-6 and TRBJ2-5): GAGVSQSPRYKVTKRGQDVALRCDPISGHVSLYWYRQALGQGPEFLTYFNYEAQQDKSGLPNDRFSAERPEGSISTLTIQRTEQRDSAMYRCASSPPPGRETQYFGPGTRLLVL.

V is TRBV21-1 and J is TRBJ2-2; whether TRBD1, the table's D call, matches the DNA was not checked. TRBV21-1 is shown as a pseudogene. The length of the CDR3 is 15 residues. CDR3 sequence reads: CASSKGTANTGELFF. The CDR3 bases are TGTGCCAGCAGCAAGGGGACAGCGAACACCGGGGAGCTGTTTTTT.

In this sample, this clone turned up once. The chain uses TRBV18 and TRBJ2-7; a weak D match, TRBD1 (6 bases). This CDR3 spans 14 amino acids. Germline V gene lookup returns CDR1 KGHSH and CDR2 LQKENI. V dropped 4 bases and J dropped 0 bases, with 10 bases sitting between them. The CDR3 reads CASSQGHDSYEQYF. CDR3 sequence (DNA): TGTGCCAGCTCACAGGGACATGACTCCTACGAGCAGTACTTC.

This clone has a single count. The chain recombines TRBV11-2 with TRBJ2-7, with 9 nucleotides matching TRBD1. CDR1 is SGHAT and CDR2 is FQNNGV in the germline V gene. With V trimmed by 5 bases and J by 2 bases, 4 bases remained unmatched. CDR3 size: 14 residues. In DNA form, the CDR3 reads TGTGCCAGCAGCCACCGGGACAGGGCCTACGAGCAGTACTTC. This gives the protein CASSHRDRAYEQYF.

This chain joins TRBV29-1 and TRBJ2-3; D is perhaps TRBD1 (6 bases). Trimming stripped 6 bases from V and 6 bases from J, with 10 bases between. The germline V gene has CDR1 SQVTM and CDR2 ANQGSEA. The CDR3 loop spans 11 amino acids. CDR3 residues: CSVGAVDTQYF. The CDR3 region has the DNA TGCAGCGTGGGGGCCGTGGATACGCAGTATTTT.

The chain joins TRBV18 to TRBJ2-5; 8 positions agree with TRBD1. The CDR3 length is 18 residues. Unmatched junction bases numbered 17, after V lost 4 bases and J lost 4 bases. CDR1 and CDR2 (germline): KGHSH, LQKENI. CDR3 in DNA: TGTGCCAGCTCACTCGTTCCGGGACAGGTGGTTCCAAGAGAGACCCAGTACTTC. It encodes CASSLVPGQVVPRETQYF.

The chain carries TRBV4-3 and TRBJ1-2; D is perhaps TRBD1 (6 bases). Germline CDR1 is LGHNA and CDR2 is YSLEER. This CDR3 has 15 amino acids. V shed 4 bases and J shed 1 base, with 13 bases lying between them. CDR3 bases: TGCGCCAGCAGCCCAGGACAGACGGTTAACTATGGCTACACCTTC. Translating gives CASSPGQTVNYGYTF.

V and J are TRBV25-1 and TRBJ2-1; 10 nucleotides line up with TRBD2. The J segment lost 13 bases and the V segment lost 7 bases, leaving 7 bases of the junction unmatched. The V gene's germline CDR1 is MGHDK and CDR2 SYGVNS. The CDR3 consists of 12 residues. CDR3 nucleotides: TGTGCCAGCAAAATCGCTAGCGGGAGACAGTTCTTC. This encodes CASKIASGRQFF.

The V call is TRBV30, the J call TRBJ1-5; 11 bases align to TRBD1. The CDR3 extends over 14 amino acids. V trimming: 2 bases; J trimming: 6 bases; junction bases outside the gene matches: 3. The germline V gene encodes CDR1 GTSNPN and CDR2 SVGIG (reference sequence). The CDR3 region is CAWSPGQGVQPQHF. The CDR3 DNA sequence: TGTGCCTGGAGTCCGGGACAGGGGGTTCAGCCCCAGCATTTT.

The chain joins TRBV5-8 to TRBJ2-1; TRBD1 matches 8 bases. The CDR3 loop spans 15 amino acids. Germline V gene data show CDR1 as SGHTS and CDR2 as YDEGEE. After removal of 1 base from V and 1 base from J, the junction contained 1 base not matched to a gene. The CDR3 DNA follows: TGTGCCAGCAGCTTGAGACAGGGGTCCTACAATGAGCAGTTCTTC. Its protein product is CASSLRQGSYNEQFF.

The chain employs TRBV11-3 and TRBJ2-1, with no clear D. Germline lookup yields CDR1 SGHNT and CDR2 YENEEA. The V end lost 1 base, the J end lost 0 bases, and 4 bases lay between the germline ends. There are 14 residues in the CDR3. The CDR3 is CASSLAVSYNEQFF. Here the CDR3 DNA reads TGTGCCAGCAGCTTAGCGGTCTCCTACAATGAGCAGTTCTTC. Supplemented by reference TRBV11-3 and TRBJ2-1, the full variable domain reads EAGVVQSPRYKIIEKKQPVAFWCNPISGHNTLYWYLQNLGQGPELLIRYENEEAVDDSQLPKDRFSAERLKGVDSTLKIQPAELGDSAVYLCASSLAVSYNEQFFGPGTRLTVL.

V gene TRBV10-3 combines with J gene TRBJ2-7, with 10 positions matching TRBD2. Trimming took 3 bases from V and 3 from J; bases not matched to a gene: 14. Per the germline V gene, CDR1 is ENHRY and CDR2 is SYGVKD. This CDR3 has 18 amino acids. In nucleotides, the CDR3 is TGTGCCATCAGTGATGTGTCTAGCGGGAGCTCCTACGGCTACGAGCAGTACTTC. Translation: CAISDVSSGSSYGYEQYF.

This clone was seen a handful of times. The chain uses TRBV5-6 and TRBJ2-1; the match to TRBD2 covers 10 bases. Germline V lookup: CDR1 SGHDT, CDR2 YYEEEE. This CDR3 contains 17 residues. Germline trimming cut 3 bases from V and 10 bases from J; bases unmatched to any gene: 16. The CDR3: CASSSSRFLAGEREQFF. CDR3 DNA sequence: TGTGCCAGCAGCTCCTCTCGTTTCCTAGCGGGAGAACGGGAGCAGTTCTTC.

Judged by abundance, this clone is medium-sized. This chain uses TRBV6-5 with TRBJ2-7, with a tentative D call TRBD2 (6 bases). This CDR3 contains 13 residues. Per germline, CDR1 MNHEY and CDR2 SVGAGI. The germline V and J ends were trimmed by 2 bases and 7 bases, with 12 bases remaining between them. The CDR3 protein is CASSYGLAREQYF. In nucleotides, the CDR3 is TGTGCCAGCAGTTACGGGCTAGCGAGAGAGCAGTACTTC.

This clone was counted a single time. This chain connects TRBV5-6 to TRBJ1-4, with 7 positions matching TRBD1. V dropped 4 bases and J dropped 0; count of bases not matched to a gene: 6. Germline values: CDR1 SGHDT, CDR2 YYEEEE. The CDR3 extends over 16 amino acids. The CDR3 coding sequence is TGTGCCAGCAGCAGGGGACAGACAGCAACTAATGAAAAACTGTTTTTT. It yields the protein CASSRGQTATNEKLFF.

The chain combines TRBV7-6 with TRBJ2-3; D gene ambiguous. In germline, CDR1 is SGHVS, CDR2 FNYEAQ. V gave up 6 bases and J gave up 0 bases, with 10 bases separating them. This CDR3 comprises 14 residues. The CDR3 DNA reads as TGTGCCAGCAGTATCTCTTTTAGCACAGATACGCAGTATTTT. Translation gives CASSISFSTDTQYF.

V is TRBV6-4 and J is TRBJ2-2; TRBD1 agrees at 8 bases. The germline gives CDR1 MRHNA, CDR2 SNTAGT. CDR3 length equals 13 residues. V was pared by 6 bases and J by 5 bases, with 2 bases of the junction left unmatched. The CDR3 DNA sequence: TGTGCCAGCAGACAGGGGGATACCGGGGAGCTGTTTTTT. This gives the protein CASRQGDTGELFF.

The V and J genes are TRBV6-5 and TRBJ2-2; D is perhaps TRBD1 (5 bases). Deletions cut 4 bases from V and 1 base from J, with 13 bases between. This CDR3 has 16 amino acids. Germline V gene data show CDR1 as MNHEY and CDR2 as SVGAGI. This CDR3 reads CASSFRRQKNTGELFF. CDR3 nucleotide sequence: TGTGCCAGCAGTTTCCGCAGACAGAAGAACACCGGGGAGCTGTTTTTT.

The rearrangement links TRBV4-1 to TRBJ2-4; no definite D call. The CDR3 extends over 17 amino acids. CDR1 is MGHRA, CDR2 YSYEKL, per germline. Trimming shortened V by 0 bases and J by 4 bases, and 16 bases separated the two germline ends. CDR3 in amino acids: CASSQDAPGASKNIQYF. CDR3 sequence (DNA): TGCGCCAGCAGCCAAGATGCTCCAGGAGCAAGTAAAAACATTCAGTACTTC.

This rearrangement joins TRBV10-2 to TRBJ1-2; D unresolved. The V gene lost 3 bases and the J gene lost 4 bases, with 9 bases spanning the gap. The germline V gene has CDR1 WSHSY and CDR2 SAAADI. The CDR3 consists of 13 residues. CDR3 coding DNA: TGCGCCAGCAGTGACGGCAGGAGCTATGGCTACACCTTC. Protein product: CASSDGRSYGYTF.

This clone was counted once. The CDR3 loop reads CASSLIVAGVMANEQFF. CDR3 nucleotides: TGTGCCAGCAGTTTAATCGTAGCGGGAGTTATGGCCAATGAGCAGTTCTTC. This rearrangement joins TRBV28 to TRBJ2-1; 9 bases fit TRBD2. The V and J ends lost 2 bases and 6 bases, in that order; junction bases with no gene match: 11. The germline V gene has CDR1 MDHEN and CDR2 SYDVKM. This CDR3 region has 17 residues.

This chain uses TRBV18 with TRBJ2-2, with D maybe TRBD2 (5 bases). The CDR3 has 19 amino acids. The ends were cut back, 5 bases at V and 0 bases at J, with 22 bases in the middle. In germline, CDR1 is KGHSH, CDR2 LQKENI. For the CDR3, the DNA is TGTGCCAGCTCAGCAAGTCCCCTACTAGGGAGAACGAACACCGGGGAGCTGTTTTTT. Translated, it gives CASSASPLLGRTNTGELFF.

This rearrangement joins TRBV29-1 to TRBJ1-2, with 10 bases fitting TRBD1. The length of the CDR3 is 14 residues. Germline values: CDR1 SQVTM, CDR2 ANQGSEA. Unmatched junction bases numbered 5, after V lost 3 bases and J lost 4 bases. CDR3 sequence: CSVDPGQGFYGYTF. CDR3 nucleotides: TGCAGCGTTGACCCGGGACAGGGGTTCTATGGCTACACCTTC.

The V gene is TRBV7-9, the J gene TRBJ2-3; TRBD1 might be the D (5 bases). V was pared by 5 bases and J by 2 bases, with 11 bases between. The CDR3 is 14 residues long. Germline V gene data show CDR1 as SEHNR and CDR2 as FQNEAQ (reference sequence). The chain's CDR3 is CASSSDSSTDTQYF. Here the CDR3 DNA reads TGTGCCAGCAGCAGCGACAGCTCCACAGATACGCAGTATTTT.

This chain joins TRBV28 and TRBJ2-1; maybe TRBD2 (5 bases). V gave up 0 bases and J gave up 8 bases, with 14 bases separating them. Germline V CDR1 and CDR2: MDHEN, SYDVKM. The CDR3 spans 15 residues. The CDR3 here is CASSLWSSLGDEQFF. The CDR3 coding sequence is TGTGCCAGCAGTTTATGGTCTAGCCTGGGCGATGAGCAGTTCTTC.

This chain joins TRBV27 and TRBJ1-2; 9 bases line up with TRBD1. V was clipped by 2 bases and J by 5 bases; unmatched bases: 9. The germline V gene has CDR1 MNHEY and CDR2 SMNVEV (reference sequence). This CDR3 spans 16 amino acids. CDR3 bases: TGTGCCAGCAGTTTAATCACCGGGACAGGGAGTTATGGCTACACCTTC. Translated, it gives CASSLITGTGSYGYTF.

This chain joins TRBV5-5 and TRBJ2-5, with D tentatively TRBD2 (5 bases). The length of the CDR3 is 14 residues. The germline CDR1 and CDR2 sequences are SGHKS and YYEKEE (reference sequence). Trimming removed 1 base from V and 5 bases from J, with 12 bases in between. Written as DNA, the CDR3 is TGTGCCAGCAGCTTGTTTGTAGGGAGTGAGACCCAGTACTTC. This sequence encodes CASSLFVGSETQYF.

The chain carries TRBV6-5 and TRBJ1-1, with 10 bases that match TRBD1. CDR1 is MNHEY and CDR2 is SVGAGI in the germline V gene. The CDR3 covers 14 residues. The V segment lost 10 bases and the J segment 1 base; nucleotides outside the gene matches: 6. The CDR3, as DNA: TGTGCCACCAAGACAGGGGGCCCGAACACTGAAGCTTTCTTT. Translated: CATKTGGPNTEAFF.

This chain joins TRBV23-1 and TRBJ2-7, with TRBD2 matching 12 bases. TRBV23-1 is an open reading frame whose function is uncertain. The CDR3 sequence is 15 residues long. V was pared by 3 bases and J by 4 bases, with 4 bases of the junction left unmatched. The CDR3 nucleotides are TGCGCCAGCAGTCAGTGGCTAGCGGGAGGGTACGAGCAGTACTTC. This sequence encodes CASSQWLAGGYEQYF.

This chain joins TRBV19 and TRBJ1-5; D unresolved. The CDR3 is made up of 19 amino acids. The V gene lost 3 bases and the J gene lost 0 bases, with 21 bases spanning the gap. Germline V lookup: CDR1 LNHDA, CDR2 SQIVND (reference sequence). CDR3 amino acids: CASSITITLEVYSNQPQHF. The CDR3 nucleotides are TGTGCCAGTAGTATCACCATCACCCTTGAAGTCTATAGCAATCAGCCCCAGCATTTT.